The 20 T cell receptor beta chains below all came from one sample that was sequenced in a study of siplizumab effects on memory and regulatory T cells (dated by TCRdb to between 2017 and 2020). Library preparation used the immunoSEQ multiplex PCR assay. TCRdb limited this immuneACCESS table to in-frame rearrangements with V and J called. A share of clones is missing; checked studies link under half to unresolved V genes, and the rest is unexplained. The sample contains about 10,000 clones, roughly two fifths of them found a single time. About 10% of the sample comes from the top ten. These TCRs are of unknown antigen specificity. For about 6 days, cells in the mixed lymphocyte reaction were kept in coculture at 37 degrees C. Sequencing used CFSE-low (dividing) CD8+ T cells sorted from an allogeneic mixed lymphocyte reaction. The receptor set was obtained from a human donor in good health; the cells came from an allogeneic mixed lymphocyte reaction.

In its sample, this clone is medium-sized. This rearrangement joins TRBV11-3 to TRBJ2-1; 11 bases are a match to TRBD2. Germline V gene sequence: CDR1 SGHNT, CDR2 YENEEA. Losses at the gene ends were 0 bases for V and 10 bases for J; bases not matched to a gene: 5. CDR3 length: 15 amino acids. The CDR3 loop reads CASSLELAGEREQFF. CDR3 DNA: TGTGCCAGCAGCTTAGAACTAGCGGGGGAACGCGAGCAGTTCTTC.

As DNA, the CDR3 is TGTGCCAGCAGCCAAGAGGAACTAACGTTAGCTTTAGCTAACTATGGCTACACCTTC. The encoded protein is CASSQEELTLALANYGYTF. This chain links TRBV4-2 with TRBJ1-2; D call uncertain. The CDR3 is 19 residues long. Germline lookup yields CDR1 LGHNA and CDR2 YNFKEQ. Trimming took 0 bases from V and 0 from J, leaving 20 bases between them.

This clone occurred once. V usage is TRBV27 and J usage is TRBJ2-5, with D tentatively TRBD1 (6 bases). The tail of the sequence fits TRBJ2-7 better, so the J call may be wrong. The CDR3 covers 14 residues. Germline values: CDR1 MNHEY, CDR2 SMNVEV (reference sequence). The CDR3 reads CASSLLGAVGEQYF. CDR3 DNA sequence: TGTGCCAGCAGTTTACTGGGGGCGGTTGGCGAGCAGTACTTC.

By frequency in the sample, this clone is medium-sized. This chain connects TRBV27 to TRBJ1-2; D is possibly TRBD1 (5 bases). The V end lost 5 bases, the J end lost 4 bases, and 14 bases lay between the germline ends. CDR3 length: 14 residues. Germline V CDR1 and CDR2: MNHEY, SMNVEV (reference sequence). The CDR3 sequence is CASSPPGAVYGYTF. The CDR3 bases are TGTGCCAGCAGTCCTCCCGGGGCAGTCTATGGCTACACCTTC.

The V and J genes are TRBV2 and TRBJ2-7; D is possibly TRBD1 or TRBD2 (5 bases each). Germline-derived CDR1 and CDR2 are SNHLY and FYNNEI. V lost 9 bases to trimming and J lost 2 bases, with 14 bases between them. The CDR3 consists of 13 residues. This CDR3 reads CASVLRGPYEQYF. The CDR3 coding sequence is TGTGCCAGTGTGCTCCGGGGACCCTACGAGCAGTACTTC.

The chain uses TRBV7-1 and TRBJ2-3; 9 nucleotides match TRBD2. TRBV7-1 is an open reading frame, and its role is uncertain. The CDR3 extends over 17 amino acids. With 4 bases clipped from V and 3 bases from J, the junction kept 11 bases outside the gene matches. DNA for the CDR3: TGTGCCAGCAGCTTACCAGATCAGCGGGGGGAAACAGATACGCAGTATTTT. Translation gives CASSLPDQRGETDTQYF.

The V gene is TRBV29-1, the J gene TRBJ1-5, with 9 bases identical to TRBD1. There are 13 residues in the CDR3. The ends lost 5 bases at V and 3 bases at J; junction bases unmatched: 2. Germline V gene sequence: CDR1 SQVTM, CDR2 ANQGSEA. CDR3 in amino acids: CSVWDRDNQPQHF. The DNA for the CDR3 is TGCAGCGTTTGGGACAGGGACAATCAGCCCCAGCATTTT. Full variable domain (outside the CDR3, taken from reference TRBV29-1 and TRBJ1-5): SAVISQKPSRDICQRGTSLTIQCQVDSQVTMMFWYRQQPGQSLTLIATANQGSEATYESGFVIDKFPISRPNLTFSTLTVSNMSPEDSSIYLCSVWDRDNQPQHFGDGTRLSIL.

By proportion, this clone is medium-sized. The rearrangement links TRBV10-1 to TRBJ1-5; maybe TRBD1 (6 bases). This CDR3 region has 16 residues. CDR1 WNHNN and CDR2 SYGVQD come from the germline V gene (reference sequence). V was shortened by 3 bases and J by 7 bases, with 19 bases between the two germline ends. CDR3 residues: CASSDSPGEANQPQHF. The CDR3 DNA reads as TGCGCCAGCAGTGACTCTCCAGGGGAGGCTAACCAGCCCCAGCATTTT.

The chain has TRBV7-3 and TRBJ2-3; possible D gene TRBD1, 9 bases. V was cut by 5 bases and J by 8 bases, with 20 bases left in between. Germline loops: CDR1 SGHTA, CDR2 FQGTGA. This CDR3 region has 15 residues. The CDR3 loop is CASSISGEDRGTQYF. In DNA, the CDR3 is TGTGCCAGCAGCATTAGCGGGGAGGACAGGGGTACGCAGTATTTT.

The chain joins TRBV27 to TRBJ1-1; no clear D gene. The CDR3 is 12 amino acids. V was trimmed by 1 base and J by 7 bases, leaving 7 bases between them. Germline CDR1 and CDR2: MNHEY and SMNVEV (reference sequence). CDR3 region: CASSLWGGEAFF. The CDR3 coding sequence is TGTGCCAGCAGTTTATGGGGAGGTGAAGCTTTCTTT.

The chain is built from TRBV4-1 and TRBJ2-7; D may be TRBD2 (6 bases). In germline, CDR1 is MGHRA, CDR2 YSYEKL. Trimming pared 4 bases from V and 0 bases from J, leaving 13 bases between. The length of the CDR3 is 15 residues. CDR3 nucleotides: TGCGCCAGCAGCCGAGAGGACGGGAGCTCCTACGAGCAGTACTTC. Its protein product is CASSREDGSSYEQYF.

The V and J genes are TRBV5-1 and TRBJ2-7; 7 bases line up with TRBD2. CDR1 is SGHRS, CDR2 YFSETQ, per germline. This CDR3 has 13 residues. The junction had 1 base not matched to a gene; V was cut back by 2 bases and J by 2 bases. CDR3 in DNA: TGCGCCAGCAGCTTCGGACTAGCCTACGAGCAGTACTTC. Residues: CASSFGLAYEQYF.

This clone has only a few counts. V gene TRBV19 combines with J gene TRBJ2-7, with a tentative D call TRBD2 (7 bases). Germline V CDR1 and CDR2: LNHDA, SQIVND (reference sequence). The germline V and J ends were trimmed by 3 bases and 3 bases, with 15 bases remaining between them. The CDR3 covers 15 residues. The CDR3 DNA follows: TGTGCCAGTAGTATGTTCGGGGGGCCCCTCTACGAGCAGTACTTC. It is translated as CASSMFGGPLYEQYF.

This clone ranks as medium-sized. The chain employs TRBV19 and TRBJ2-1; 9 bases map to TRBD1. V dropped 7 bases and J dropped 6; count of bases not matched to a gene: 10. Germline V gives CDR1 LNHDA, CDR2 SQIVND (reference sequence). There are 15 residues in the CDR3. The CDR3 protein is CASTLAGTGLNEQFF. CDR3 coding DNA: TGTGCCAGTACTTTAGCCGGGACAGGGCTCAATGAGCAGTTCTTC.

The rearrangement joins TRBV7-5 to TRBJ2-7; the table's D call, TRBD1, has no DNA check behind it. TRBV7-5 is a recognized pseudogene. This CDR3 region has 13 residues. The CDR3 loop is CASSRGRGYEQYF. CDR3 bases: TGTGCCAGCAGCCGAGGAAGGGGGTACGAGCAGTACTTC.

This clone showed up just a few times. This chain links TRBV19 with TRBJ1-1; unclear D gene. CDR3 length: 15 residues. Germline values: CDR1 LNHDA, CDR2 SQIVND (reference sequence). The V and J ends lost 5 bases and 1 base respectively, with 14 bases between them. The CDR3: CASSAGWPRNTEAFF. CDR3 in DNA: TGTGCCAGTAGTGCCGGCTGGCCGCGGAACACTGAAGCTTTCTTT.

The rearrangement joins TRBV7-2 to TRBJ2-1; TRBD2 matches 11 bases. The CDR3 extends over 17 amino acids. Per germline, CDR1 SGHTA and CDR2 FQGNSA. Losses at the gene ends were 1 base for V and 2 bases for J; bases not matched to a gene: 4. The CDR3 loop reads CASSLVGGLAAYNEQFF. CDR3 coding DNA: TGTGCCAGCAGCTTAGTAGGGGGACTAGCGGCCTACAATGAGCAGTTCTTC. The variable domain in full, completed from reference TRBV7-2 and TRBJ2-1, reads GAGVSQSPSNKVTEKGKDVELRCDPISGHTALYWYRQSLGQGLEFLIYFQGNSAPDKSGLPSDRFSAERTGGSVSTLTIQRTQQEDSAVYLCASSLVGGLAAYNEQFFGPGTRLTVL.

V is TRBV4-2 and J is TRBJ2-7; a weak D match, TRBD2 (7 bases). CDR3 length: 15 residues. Germline V gene data show CDR1 as LGHNA and CDR2 as YNFKEQ. Trimming pared 0 bases from V and 4 bases from J, leaving 13 bases between. CDR3 coding DNA: TGTGCCAGCAGCCAAGATACGGGGGGCGTTTACGAGCAGTACTTC. Residues: CASSQDTGGVYEQYF.

The J gene is TRBJ1-2, the V gene TRBV27; D is unresolved. This CDR3 spans 13 amino acids. Germline lookup yields CDR1 MNHEY and CDR2 SMNVEV (reference sequence). V lost 8 bases, J lost 10 bases, and 20 bases lay in between. CDR3 residues: CASSSGEVLNYTF. In DNA, the CDR3 is TGTGCCAGCTCTTCCGGAGAGGTCCTTAACTACACCTTC.

Here the CDR3 reads CASSYGGATEAFF. The CDR3 nucleotides read TGTGCCAGCAGTTACGGGGGGGCGACTGAAGCTTTCTTT. V usage is TRBV6-5 and J usage is TRBJ1-1; maybe TRBD1 (6 bases). The V gene lost 2 bases and the J gene lost 5 bases, with 9 bases spanning the gap. Looked up from germline, CDR1 is MNHEY and CDR2 is SVGAGI. This CDR3 contains 13 residues.